Presented here are 20 T cell receptor beta chains from one specimen sequenced in a study of T-cell memory formation after mild COVID-19. Using its own MiXCR run on the 5' RACE reads, TCRdb lists one record per CDR3 protein. The table lists under 250,000 distinct CDR3 sequences, 27% of them singletons. The specimen was PBMCs or a T cell subset sorted from them (not recorded which). The source of these receptors is an adult woman who had mild COVID-19 (a few samples of this study predate the infection). Cell type and time point are not known.

This clonotype was seen more than once but under ten times. The chain combines TRBV24-1 with TRBJ2-7; D ambiguous. The ends were cut back, 4 bases at V and 2 bases at J, with 2 bases in the middle. The CDR3 runs to 11 residues. Germline-derived CDR1 and CDR2 are KGHDR and SFDVKD. CDR3 DNA sequence: TGTGCCACCAGTGACGCCTACGAGCAGTACTTC. It yields the protein CATSDAYEQYF.

The J gene is TRBJ1-1, the V gene TRBV19; D is ambiguous. Germline V gene lookup returns CDR1 LNHDA and CDR2 SQIVND (reference sequence). The CDR3 loop spans 15 amino acids. V lost 4 bases to trimming and J lost 0 bases, with 12 bases between them. CDR3 protein: CASSTVEQMNTEAFF. CDR3 DNA sequence: TGTGCCAGTAGTACGGTCGAACAGATGAACACTGAAGCTTTCTTT.

The genes are TRBV4-2 and TRBJ2-4; no clear D. The V end was cut by 8 bases, the J end by 5 bases, with 13 bases between. This CDR3 region has 13 residues. The germline V gene has CDR1 LGHNA and CDR2 YNFKEQ. CDR3 DNA sequence: TGTGCCAGCCGAGACGGTGGAGAAAACATTCAGTACTTC. This codes for CASRDGGENIQYF.

V usage is TRBV24-1 and J usage is TRBJ2-7, with TRBD2 as a possible D gene (5 bases). Germline V gene sequence: CDR1 KGHDR, CDR2 SFDVKD. The CDR3 has 13 residues. V was pared by 4 bases and J by 4 bases, with 10 bases between. The CDR3 sequence is CATSDPTGYEQYF. The CDR3 coding sequence is TGTGCCACCAGTGACCCCACGGGGTACGAGCAGTACTTC.

The J gene is TRBJ2-7, the V gene TRBV18; tentatively, D is TRBD2 (6 bases). Trimming removed 2 bases from V and 2 bases from J, with 13 bases in between. The CDR3 covers 15 residues. Germline lookup yields CDR1 KGHSH and CDR2 LQKENI. The CDR3 loop is CASSPSLGGAYEQYF. The CDR3 DNA reads TGTGCCAGCTCACCATCCCTTGGCGGGGCCTACGAGCAGTACTTC.

J is TRBJ2-1 and V is TRBV11-2; TRBD2 matches at 9 bases. From germline, CDR1 is SGHAT and CDR2 FQNNGV. The CDR3 covers 16 residues. V lost 1 base and J lost 9; bases outside the gene matches: 10. The CDR3 here is CASSLGGGGVRAEQFF. The CDR3 DNA reads as TGTGCCAGCAGCTTAGGAGGCGGGGGGGTGCGGGCTGAGCAGTTCTTC.

The gene calls are TRBV18 and TRBJ2-4; D remains unclear. Between the trimmed V and J ends, which lost 4 bases and 7 bases, there was a span of 11 bases. Germline-derived CDR1 and CDR2 are KGHSH and LQKENI. The length of the CDR3 is 13 residues. The DNA of the CDR3 is TGTGCCAGCTCACAGGGTGACGGGAACATTCAGTACTTC. The encoded protein is CASSQGDGNIQYF.

V usage is TRBV6-5 and J usage is TRBJ1-1; 10 bases line up with TRBD1. Germline V gene lookup returns CDR1 MNHEY and CDR2 SVGAGI. The junction had 9 bases not matched to a gene; V was cut back by 5 bases and J by 0 bases. This CDR3 contains 17 residues. The CDR3 DNA reads TGTGCCAGCAGTCAGGGACAGGGGCGGCTCATGAACACTGAAGCTTTCTTT. Protein: CASSQGQGRLMNTEAFF.

This clonotype was recorded at least ten times. This rearrangement joins TRBV12-3 or TRBV12-4 to TRBJ2-5; perhaps TRBD2 as D (6 bases). V lost 6 bases to trimming and J lost 5 bases, with 13 bases between them. This CDR3 spans 13 amino acids. The DNA for the CDR3 is TGTGCCAGCAGCCTCGGGGGAAAGGAGACCCAGTACTTC. Residues: CASSLGGKETQYF.

This chain links TRBV7-2 with TRBJ2-5; TRBD2 might be the D (7 bases). Trimming stripped 4 bases from V and 1 base from J, with 10 bases between. There are 14 residues in the CDR3. Germline V gives CDR1 SGHTA, CDR2 FQGNSA. The CDR3 is CASSSGGLQETQYF. For the CDR3, the DNA is TGTGCCAGCAGCTCGGGGGGCCTCCAAGAGACCCAGTACTTC.

The chain combines TRBV30 with TRBJ2-1; unclear D gene. Germline CDR1 is GTSNPN and CDR2 is SVGIG (reference sequence). CDR3 length: 12 residues. Deletions cut 1 base from V and 1 base from J, with 2 bases between. The DNA of the CDR3 is TGTGCCTGGAGTGAGTCCTACAATGAGCAGTTCTTC. This gives the protein CAWSESYNEQFF.

The CDR3 coding sequence is TGTGCCAGCAGTTCGGACAGGGGACAAGAGACCCAGTACTTC. It specifies CASSSDRGQETQYF. The rearrangement links TRBV6-5 to TRBJ2-5, with 9 bases fitting TRBD1. The V and J ends lost 4 bases and 2 bases, in that order; junction bases with no gene match: 2. Germline CDR1 MNHEY, CDR2 SVGAGI. The length of the CDR3 is 14 residues.

This clonotype was counted a few times. The chain uses TRBV6-2 or TRBV6-3 and TRBJ2-5; D gene uncertain. The V and J ends lost 2 bases and 4 bases respectively, with 8 bases between them. This CDR3 spans 13 amino acids. The germline V gene encodes CDR1 MNHEY and CDR2 SVGEGT. The CDR3 sequence is CASSYRVLETQYF. CDR3 bases: TGTGCCAGCAGTTACAGGGTTTTAGAGACCCAGTACTTC.

In its sample, this clonotype was seen a few times. The junction and the germline gene differ at one end; a read error may be behind it. The chain recombines TRBV7-7 with TRBJ2-7; D is perhaps TRBD1 (6 bases). The CDR3 is made up of 14 amino acids. Per the germline V gene, CDR1 is SSHAT and CDR2 is FNYEAQ (reference sequence). The DNA for the CDR3 is TGTGCTAGCAGCTTAGGGGCAGGGGACTACGAGCAGTACTTC. This codes for CASSLGAGDYEQYF.

In its sample, this clonotype was seen many times. This chain connects TRBV11-2 to TRBJ2-1; no reliable D call. This CDR3 is 13 amino acids long. V dropped 1 base and J dropped 5 bases, with 6 bases sitting between them. Per germline, CDR1 SGHAT and CDR2 FQNNGV. CDR3 sequence: CASSLGLNNEQFF. For the CDR3, the DNA is TGTGCCAGCAGCTTAGGCCTGAACAATGAGCAGTTCTTC.

This sequence joins TRBV13 and TRBJ2-3; D is unclear. The length of the CDR3 is 12 residues. Per germline, CDR1 PRHDT and CDR2 FYEKMQ (reference sequence). V was pared by 4 bases and J by 5 bases, with 7 bases between. The CDR3 DNA reads as TGTGCCAGCAGCTCCGTAGTAGATACGCAGTATTTT. This gives the protein CASSSVVDTQYF.

The chain links TRBV7-2 to TRBJ2-3, with D uncertain. With 8 bases removed from V and 6 bases from J, the gap between germline ends came to 15 bases. The CDR3 is 13 amino acids. Germline CDR1 SGHTA, CDR2 FQGNSA. The CDR3: CASRGPAGDTQYF. In nucleotides, the CDR3 is TGTGCCAGCCGAGGCCCAGCCGGGGATACGCAGTATTTT.

This clonotype was observed a few times. The rearrangement joins TRBV7-3 to TRBJ2-3; a weak D match, TRBD1 (6 bases). V lost 6 bases, J lost 3 bases, and 10 bases lay in between. CDR1 and CDR2 from the germline V gene are SGHTA and FQGTGA. The CDR3 covers 13 residues. CDR3 sequence reads: CASRPTGTDTQYF. The CDR3 DNA reads as TGTGCCAGCAGACCCACAGGGACAGATACGCAGTATTTT. Full variable domain (outside the CDR3, taken from reference TRBV7-3 and TRBJ2-3): GAGVSQTPSNKVTEKGKYVELRCDPISGHTALYWYRQSLGQGPEFLIYFQGTGAADDSGLPNDRFFAVRPEGSVSTLKIQRTERGDSAVYLCASRPTGTDTQYFGPGTRLTVL.

The table lists this clonotype with a few counts. This chain links TRBV24-1 with TRBJ2-2, with 9 bases aligning to TRBD1. Germline lookup yields CDR1 KGHDR and CDR2 SFDVKD. The CDR3 is 16 residues long. The junction had 4 bases not matched to a gene; V was cut back by 3 bases and J by 3 bases. The CDR3 protein is CATSDPGQGDTGELFF. The CDR3 DNA sequence: TGTGCCACCAGTGATCCGGGACAGGGCGACACCGGGGAGCTGTTTTTT.

Of note for this clonotype: At one end the junction does not follow the germline gene, possibly because of a read error. V usage is TRBV7-9 and J usage is TRBJ1-2; D uncertain. The germline CDR1 and CDR2 sequences are SEHNR and FQNEAQ (reference sequence). This CDR3 is 11 amino acids long. The CDR3 nucleotides read TGTGCCAGCAGCTTAAGGCCCCAGCCACTCTTC. Translating it yields CASSLRPQPLF. Full variable domain (missing parts from reference TRBV7-9 and TRBJ1-2): DTGVSQNPRHKITKRGQNVTFRCDPISEHNRLYWYRQTLGQGPEFLTYFQNEAQLEKSRLLSDRFSAERPKGSFSTLEIQRTEQGDSAMYLCASSLRPQPLFGSGTRLTVV.